What follows is one TCR beta chain and its context. This CDR3 spans 15 amino acids. Germline V gene lookup returns CDR1 LGHDT and CDR2 YNNKEL (reference sequence). The germline V and J ends were trimmed by 4 bases and 5 bases, with 15 bases remaining between them. One entry per CDR3 protein, called by TCRdb with MiXCR from the RT-PCR reads. The sample has more than 550,000 distinct CDR3 sequences, 11% to 15% seen once. The rearrangement uses TRBV3-1 and TRBJ2-1; D not resolved. This receptor was taken from a female donor in good health, serving as a healthy control. The sequencing input was memory CD4+ T cells from blood. This CDR3 is CASSRGAFRNNEQFF. The CDR3 coding sequence is TGTGCCAGCAGCCGTGGAGCTTTCAGAAACAATGAGCAGTTCTTC.